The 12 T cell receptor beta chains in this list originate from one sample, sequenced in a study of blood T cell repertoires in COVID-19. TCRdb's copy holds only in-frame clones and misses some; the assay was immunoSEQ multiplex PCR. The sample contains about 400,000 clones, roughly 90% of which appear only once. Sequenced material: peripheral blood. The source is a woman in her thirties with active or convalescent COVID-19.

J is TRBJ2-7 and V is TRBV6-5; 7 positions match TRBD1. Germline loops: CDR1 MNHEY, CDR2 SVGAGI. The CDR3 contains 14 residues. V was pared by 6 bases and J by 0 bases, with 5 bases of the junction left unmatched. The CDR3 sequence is CASRARDSSYEQYF. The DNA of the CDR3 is TGTGCCAGCAGGGCCCGGGACAGCTCCTACGAGCAGTACTTC.

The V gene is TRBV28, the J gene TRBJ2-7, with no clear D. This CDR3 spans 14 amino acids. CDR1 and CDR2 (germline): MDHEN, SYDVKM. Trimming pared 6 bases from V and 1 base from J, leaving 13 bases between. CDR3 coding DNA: TGTGCCAGCAGCGGCGGTTTTTTATCCTACGAGCAGTACTTC. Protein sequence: CASSGGFLSYEQYF. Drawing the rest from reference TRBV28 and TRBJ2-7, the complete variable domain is DVKVTQSSRYLVKRTGEKVFLECVQDMDHENMFWYRQDPGLGLRLIYFSYDVKMKEKGDIPEGYSVSREKKERFSLILESASTNQTSMYLCASSGGFLSYEQYFGPGTRLTVT.

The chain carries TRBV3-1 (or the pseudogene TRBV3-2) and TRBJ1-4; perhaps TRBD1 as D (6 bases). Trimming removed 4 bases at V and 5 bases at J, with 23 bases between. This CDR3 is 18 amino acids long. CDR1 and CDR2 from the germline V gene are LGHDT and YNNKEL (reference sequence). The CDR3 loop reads CASSLPVGGRGGNEKLFF. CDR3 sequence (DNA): TGTGCCAGCAGCCTCCCGGTCGGGGGGCGCGGCGGCAATGAAAAACTGTTTTTT.

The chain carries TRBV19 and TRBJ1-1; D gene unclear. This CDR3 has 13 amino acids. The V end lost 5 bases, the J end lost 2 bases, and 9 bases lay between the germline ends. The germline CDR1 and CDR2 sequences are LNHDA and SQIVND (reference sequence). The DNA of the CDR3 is TGTGCCAGTAGTCCAAATGGCAACACTGAAGCTTTCTTT. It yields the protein CASSPNGNTEAFF.

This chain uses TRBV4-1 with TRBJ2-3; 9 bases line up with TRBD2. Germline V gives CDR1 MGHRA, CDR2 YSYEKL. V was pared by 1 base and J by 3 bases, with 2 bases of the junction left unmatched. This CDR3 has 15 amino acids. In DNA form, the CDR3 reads TGCGCCAGCAGCCAAGTAGCGGGGGTGACAGATACGCAGTATTTT. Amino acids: CASSQVAGVTDTQYF.

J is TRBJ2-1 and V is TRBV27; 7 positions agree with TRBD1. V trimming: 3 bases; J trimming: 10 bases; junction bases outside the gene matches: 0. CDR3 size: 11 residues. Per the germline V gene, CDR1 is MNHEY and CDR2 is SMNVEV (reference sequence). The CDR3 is CASSLGQEQFF. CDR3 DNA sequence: TGTGCCAGCAGTTTGGGACAGGAGCAGTTCTTC.

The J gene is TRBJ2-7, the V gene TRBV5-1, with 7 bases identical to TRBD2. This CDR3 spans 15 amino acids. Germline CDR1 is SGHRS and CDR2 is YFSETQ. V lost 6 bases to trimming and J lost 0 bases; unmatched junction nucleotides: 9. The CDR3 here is CASIGGRGDSYEQYF. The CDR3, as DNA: TGCGCCAGCATCGGCGGGAGAGGGGACTCCTACGAGCAGTACTTC.

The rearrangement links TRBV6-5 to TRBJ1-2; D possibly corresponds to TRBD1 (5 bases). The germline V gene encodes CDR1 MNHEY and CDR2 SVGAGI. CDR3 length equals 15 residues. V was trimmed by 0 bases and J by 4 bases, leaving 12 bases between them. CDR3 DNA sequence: TGTGCCAGCAGTTACTCCCCGGGACTTACCTATGGCTACACCTTC. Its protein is CASSYSPGLTYGYTF.

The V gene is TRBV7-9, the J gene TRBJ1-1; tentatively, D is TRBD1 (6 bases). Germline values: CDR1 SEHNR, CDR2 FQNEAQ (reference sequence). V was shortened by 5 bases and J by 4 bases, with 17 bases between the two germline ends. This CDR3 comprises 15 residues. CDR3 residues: CASSPWTRGGTEAFF. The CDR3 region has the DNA TGTGCCAGCAGCCCTTGGACAAGAGGGGGCACTGAAGCTTTCTTT.

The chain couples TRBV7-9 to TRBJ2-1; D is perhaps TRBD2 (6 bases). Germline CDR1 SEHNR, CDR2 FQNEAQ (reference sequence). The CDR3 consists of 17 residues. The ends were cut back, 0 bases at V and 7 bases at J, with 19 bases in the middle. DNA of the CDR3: TGTGCCAGCAGCTTAGCGGTTGCAGCTCAGGGAGGAAATGAGCAGTTCTTC. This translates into CASSLAVAAQGGNEQFF.

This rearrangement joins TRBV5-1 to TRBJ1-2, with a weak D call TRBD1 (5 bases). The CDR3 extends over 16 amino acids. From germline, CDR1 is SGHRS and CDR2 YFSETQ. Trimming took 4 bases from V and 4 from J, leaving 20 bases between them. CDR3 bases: TGCGCCAGCAGCCCAGGGTTGTCGGTTCAGGTCTATGGCTACACCTTC. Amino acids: CASSPGLSVQVYGYTF.

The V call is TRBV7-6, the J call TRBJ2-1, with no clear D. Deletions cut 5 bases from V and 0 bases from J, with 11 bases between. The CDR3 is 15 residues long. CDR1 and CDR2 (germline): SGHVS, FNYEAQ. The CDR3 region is CASSTTTSSYNEQFF. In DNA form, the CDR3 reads TGTGCCAGCAGCACCACTACGAGCTCCTACAATGAGCAGTTCTTC.